The 27 T cell receptor beta chains reported below all come from one sample, sequenced in a study of human T cells and chemical hapten exposure. MiXCR, run by TCRdb on the RACE reads, gives a single entry per CDR3 protein. Found here are some 400,000 distinct CDR3 sequences, roughly 5.3% of them singletons; the top ten hold 2% to 3%. Regarding time point: pre-sensitization, week 0. This sample's treatment: therapeutic diphenylcyclopropenone sensitization with weekly scalp DPC. The sample here was whole blood, taken in connection with sensitization to the hapten diphenylcyclopropenone (DPC). The receptors shown here come from a woman aged 50 to 60 with alopecia areata. Some clones in this sample may be carry-over from other donors' samples.

This clonotype was counted ten times or more. The V and J genes are TRBV9 and TRBJ2-2; D not resolved. CDR1 is SGDLS, CDR2 YYNGEE, per germline. The CDR3 has 16 residues. Trimming pared 0 bases from V and 4 bases from J, leaving 13 bases between. CDR3 sequence: CASSVVPDSGTGELFF. CDR3 nucleotides: TGTGCCAGCAGCGTAGTCCCGGATTCGGGCACCGGGGAGCTGTTTTTT.

This clonotype was counted ten times or more. The rearrangement links TRBV5-1 to TRBJ2-3, with TRBD2 matching over 7 bases. This CDR3 has 16 residues. With V trimmed by 4 bases and J by 2 bases, 10 bases remained unmatched. Germline-derived CDR1 and CDR2 are SGHRS and YFSETQ. CDR3 amino acids: CASSRFAGEYTDTQYF. The CDR3 region has the DNA TGCGCCAGCAGCAGATTCGCGGGAGAATACACAGATACGCAGTATTTT.

V and J are TRBV3-1 and TRBJ2-4, with D hard to call. The CDR3 covers 17 residues. CDR1 LGHDT and CDR2 YNNKEL come from the germline V gene (reference sequence). Trimming took 4 bases from V and 0 from J, leaving 16 bases between them. The CDR3, as DNA: TGTGCCAGCAGCCTCCAGTCAGGCTTCCTAGCCAAAAACATTCAGTACTTC. Its translation is CASSLQSGFLAKNIQYF.

The sample holds many counts of this clonotype. The chain employs TRBV28 and TRBJ2-3; 12 nucleotides agree with TRBD1. The CDR3 contains 16 residues. Germline assignment: CDR1 MDHEN and CDR2 SYDVKM. J lost 5 bases, V lost 10 bases, and 13 bases had no gene match. CDR3 loop: CANGGGQGANVDTQYF. CDR3 bases: TGTGCCAATGGGGGGGGACAGGGGGCCAATGTAGATACGCAGTATTTT.

The chain carries TRBV20-1 and TRBJ1-5; TRBD1 is a possible D gene (6 bases). Germline lookup yields CDR1 DFQATT and CDR2 SNEGSKA (reference sequence). The V end was cut by 3 bases, the J end by 5 bases, with 8 bases between. The CDR3 covers 12 residues. CDR3 DNA: TGCAGTGCTAGGAAGGGGGATCAGCCCCAGCATTTT. Residues: CSARKGDQPQHF.

This clonotype was detected ten times or more. This chain connects TRBV12-3 or TRBV12-4 to TRBJ2-2, with D possibly TRBD2 on 6 matching bases. This CDR3 spans 13 amino acids. Trimming pared 3 bases from V and 7 bases from J, leaving 9 bases between. CDR3 loop: CASSFGGGGELFF. The CDR3 nucleotides are TGTGCCAGCAGTTTTGGGGGAGGCGGGGAGCTGTTTTTT.

The rearrangement links TRBV10-3 to TRBJ2-2; the D gene is possibly TRBD2 (6 bases). From germline, CDR1 is ENHRY and CDR2 SYGVKD. The V end was cut by 7 bases, the J end by 2 bases, with 11 bases between. CDR3 length: 14 amino acids. DNA of the CDR3: TGTGCCATCAACGGGGGACCCAACACCGGGGAGCTGTTTTTT. Translating it yields CAINGGPNTGELFF.

The sample holds a few counts of this clonotype. J is TRBJ1-1 and V is TRBV28, with TRBD1 as a possible D gene (5 bases). The CDR3 contains 15 residues. V was clipped by 2 bases and J by 4 bases, with 14 bases between them. Germline V gene lookup returns CDR1 MDHEN and CDR2 SYDVKM. CDR3 loop: CASSLEGLWGTEAFF. The CDR3 nucleotides read TGTGCCAGCAGTTTAGAGGGACTCTGGGGCACTGAAGCTTTCTTT.

Only a few counts were recorded for this clonotype. The rearrangement links TRBV6-5 to TRBJ2-1; D ambiguous. The CDR3 length is 13 residues. Between the trimmed V and J ends, which lost 6 bases and 8 bases, there was a span of 14 bases. Germline values: CDR1 MNHEY, CDR2 SVGAGI. Written as DNA, the CDR3 is TGTGCCAGCAGCAAAACCGGTGGCGATGAGCAGTTCTTC. It translates to CASSKTGGDEQFF.

This clonotype was seen a handful of times. V and J are TRBV13 and TRBJ2-1; D remains ambiguous. Trimming left V 5 bases short and J 0 bases short, with 17 bases between. Germline V gives CDR1 PRHDT, CDR2 FYEKMQ (reference sequence). CDR3 length: 17 residues. The CDR3 sequence: CASSPNPLLSSYNEQFF. The CDR3 bases are TGTGCCAGCAGCCCTAACCCCCTCTTGAGCTCCTACAATGAGCAGTTCTTC.

There are a few counts of this clonotype. The chain carries TRBV5-1 and TRBJ2-5; 8 bases align to TRBD2. Germline trimming cut 4 bases from V and 0 bases from J; bases unmatched to any gene: 8. The CDR3 has 16 amino acids. Per the germline V gene, CDR1 is SGHRS and CDR2 is YFSETQ. The CDR3 DNA reads TGCGCCAGCAGCCTGCAAGCGGGAGCCCACCAAGAGACCCAGTACTTC. Its protein is CASSLQAGAHQETQYF.

Only a few counts were recorded for this clonotype. The chain recombines TRBV3-1 with TRBJ1-2, with 9 bases lining up with TRBD1. V lost 0 bases and J lost 6; bases outside the gene matches: 11. The germline V gene encodes CDR1 LGHDT and CDR2 YNNKEL (reference sequence). The CDR3 spans 17 residues. CDR3 residues: CASSQDRTGEFRDGYTF. The DNA of the CDR3 is TGTGCCAGCAGCCAAGATAGGACAGGGGAGTTTCGGGATGGCTACACCTTC.

This clonotype came up a few times. The V and J genes are TRBV20-1 and TRBJ2-3; 11 bases are shared with TRBD2. CDR1 and CDR2 (germline): DFQATT, SNEGSKA (reference sequence). Losses at the gene ends were 3 bases for V and 0 bases for J; bases not matched to a gene: 8. This CDR3 comprises 17 residues. The CDR3 DNA is TGCAGTGCTAGCCCACTAGCGGGGGTCCGTAGCACAGATACGCAGTATTTT. Amino acids: CSASPLAGVRSTDTQYF.

This clonotype was detected many times. The V and J genes are TRBV9 and TRBJ2-2; tentative D call: TRBD1 (5 bases). Germline CDR1 is SGDLS and CDR2 is YYNGEE. This CDR3 region has 13 residues. V gave up 0 bases and J gave up 5 bases, with 5 bases separating them. CDR3 in DNA: TGTGCCAGCAGCGTAGAGGGGACCGGGGAGCTGTTTTTT. Protein sequence: CASSVEGTGELFF.

The rearrangement uses TRBV6-5 and TRBJ2-5; D is unclear. V lost 9 bases and J lost 3, with 8 bases in between. The length of the CDR3 is 11 residues. The V gene's germline CDR1 is MNHEY and CDR2 SVGAGI. In DNA form, the CDR3 reads TGTGCCAGTGCTCGGGAAGAGACCCAGTACTTC. The encoded protein is CASAREETQYF.

This clonotype has ten or more counts. This chain connects TRBV28 to TRBJ2-7; 12 nucleotides line up with TRBD2. Losses at the gene ends were 2 bases for V and 7 bases for J; bases not matched to a gene: 18. CDR1 MDHEN and CDR2 SYDVKM come from the germline V gene. The CDR3 loop spans 19 amino acids. CDR3 protein: CASSLPRGLAGVKPREQYF. The CDR3, as DNA: TGTGCCAGCAGTTTACCTAGGGGACTAGCGGGTGTTAAGCCGAGGGAGCAGTACTTC.

This clonotype was seen only a few times. The V and J genes are TRBV6-5 and TRBJ2-7, with D perhaps TRBD1 or TRBD2 (7 bases each). The CDR3 has 17 residues. V lost 0 bases and J 7 bases, leaving 22 bases between the germline ends. Germline-derived CDR1 and CDR2 are MNHEY and SVGAGI. For the CDR3, the DNA is TGTGCCAGCAGTTACTCGGGGCCAGGGGGGGGCCTCTATGAGCAGTACTTC. Amino acid sequence: CASSYSGPGGGLYEQYF.

This clonotype was seen more than once but under ten times. The CDR3 here is CASRPTGTSYSETQYF. CDR3 coding DNA: TGTGCCAGCAGACCGACCGGGACTAGCTACTCAGAGACCCAGTACTTC. The chain couples TRBV6-5 to TRBJ2-5; 9 nucleotides line up with TRBD2. The CDR3 covers 16 residues. Germline V gene sequence: CDR1 MNHEY, CDR2 SVGAGI. The junction had 12 bases not matched to a gene; V was cut back by 6 bases and J by 4 bases.

This clonotype was detected only a few times. This chain uses TRBV6-9 with TRBJ2-7; TRBD2 aligns across 7 bases. CDR1 is MNHGY and CDR2 is SVAAGI in the germline V gene. This CDR3 is 13 amino acids long. Trimming cost V 8 bases and J 2 bases; bases outside gene matches: 6. The CDR3 spells CASPREGPYEQYF. The DNA for the CDR3 is TGTGCCAGCCCCAGGGAGGGTCCCTACGAGCAGTACTTC.

This clonotype was observed many times. The rearrangement joins TRBV28 to TRBJ1-1; no firm D call. V was pared by 4 bases and J by 2 bases, with 14 bases between. The CDR3 spans 15 residues. Germline assignment: CDR1 MDHEN and CDR2 SYDVKM. The CDR3: CASSSPADGNTEAFF. CDR3 in DNA: TGTGCCAGCAGTTCCCCGGCCGATGGCAACACTGAAGCTTTCTTT.

The chain joins TRBV20-1 to TRBJ1-4; D is unresolved. Trimming left V 0 bases short and J 8 bases short, with 7 bases between. The V gene's germline CDR1 is DFQATT and CDR2 SNEGSKA (reference sequence). This CDR3 is built from 12 residues. CDR3 DNA: TGCAGTGCTAGAGATGACTGGGAAAAACTGTTTTTT. This gives the protein CSARDDWEKLFF.

This clonotype was detected a few times. J is TRBJ1-1 and V is TRBV14; 9 nucleotides align to TRBD1. From germline, CDR1 is SGHDN and CDR2 FVKESK. The CDR3 spans 14 residues. With V trimmed by 4 bases and J by 11 bases, 11 bases remained unmatched. CDR3 sequence reads: CASSPTGQGNGAFF. The CDR3 DNA follows: TGTGCCAGCAGCCCGACGGGACAGGGAAACGGGGCTTTCTTT.

This clonotype was picked up many times. V gene TRBV28 combines with J gene TRBJ2-7; TRBD2 matches at 13 bases. Germline loops: CDR1 MDHEN, CDR2 SYDVKM. This CDR3 contains 17 residues. Unmatched junction bases numbered 10, after V lost 6 bases and J lost 2 bases. The CDR3 DNA sequence: TGTGCCAGCAGCTCCACTAGCGGGAGGGGGGACGCCTACGAGCAGTACTTC. This encodes CASSSTSGRGDAYEQYF.

The chain recombines TRBV6-5 with TRBJ2-7; D is possibly TRBD1 (6 bases). V shed 5 bases and J shed 4 bases, with 15 bases lying between them. From germline, CDR1 is MNHEY and CDR2 SVGAGI. This CDR3 is 14 amino acids long. CDR3 sequence (DNA): TGTGCCAGCAGTCCGGGAAGAGGGGGATACGAGCAGTACTTC. Its protein is CASSPGRGGYEQYF.

Only a few counts were recorded for this clonotype. This chain joins TRBV29-1 and TRBJ2-1, with D perhaps TRBD2 (5 bases). The ends were cut back, 0 bases at V and 4 bases at J, with 13 bases in the middle. The CDR3 has 15 residues. The germline V gene encodes CDR1 SQVTM and CDR2 ANQGSEA. The CDR3 DNA follows: TGCAGCGTTGAAGACTTTGGCGGACTTTACAATGAGCAGTTCTTC. This sequence encodes CSVEDFGGLYNEQFF.

The DNA of the CDR3 is TGTGCCAGCAGCCCGCCCCGCTCAGGAGGGTCACCCCTCCACTTT. Translated, it gives CASSPPRSGGSPLHF. This chain links TRBV28 with TRBJ1-6; unclear D gene. Deletions cut 6 bases from V and 10 bases from J, with 19 bases between. Germline CDR1 MDHEN, CDR2 SYDVKM. This CDR3 comprises 15 residues.

This clonotype was seen many times. V usage is TRBV28 and J usage is TRBJ2-7; 12 nucleotides align to TRBD1. CDR3 length equals 13 residues. V shed 9 bases and J 2 bases; nucleotides not matched to a gene: 2. Germline V gene data show CDR1 as MDHEN and CDR2 as SYDVKM. The CDR3 region is CARGQGAAYEQYF. In DNA, the CDR3 is TGTGCCAGGGGACAGGGGGCCGCCTACGAGCAGTACTTC.